The 28 T cell receptor beta chains below were found in one sample sequenced in a study of human versus mouse CDR3 diversity and MHC coevolution. The assay was immunoSEQ multiplex PCR, and TCRdb's table has in-frame clones only and misses some. The sample lists about 77,000 clones, roughly 92% seen once, with less than 0.19% in the top ten. The specimen was naive CD4+ T cells from blood. Subset in this sample: CD45RO-negative CD62L-positive naive CD4 T cells. Source of these receptors: a person aged 30 to 69 in good health.

V is TRBV5-6 and J is TRBJ2-5, with TRBD2 matching over 12 bases. The J call could be wrong; TRBJ2-7 is a better fit for the DNA end. Germline lookup yields CDR1 SGHDT and CDR2 YYEEEE. This CDR3 has 16 amino acids. The CDR3 coding sequence is TGTGCCAGCAGCTGGGGAAGGACTAGCGGGGTCTACGAGCAGTACTTC. This gives the protein CASSWGRTSGVYEQYF.

The gene calls are TRBV4-1 and TRBJ2-2; TRBD2 is a possible D gene (6 bases). CDR3 length: 15 residues. V lost 3 bases and J 2 bases, leaving 10 bases between the germline ends. CDR1 and CDR2 (germline): MGHRA, YSYEKL. CDR3 DNA: TGCGCCAGCAGCCAGCCGGGAGCAAACACCGGGGAGCTGTTTTTT. Its protein product is CASSQPGANTGELFF.

The chain combines TRBV30 with TRBJ2-7, with a possible D match to TRBD1 (5 bases). The CDR3 sequence is 12 residues long. Germline V gene sequence: CDR1 GTSNPN, CDR2 SVGIG (reference sequence). V lost 6 bases, J lost 3 bases, and 12 bases lay in between. CDR3 in DNA: TGTGCCTGCCCTGGGGCGAACTACGAGCAGTACTTC. The encoded protein is CACPGANYEQYF.

This clone was seen only a few times. The chain uses TRBV11-2 and TRBJ2-2; TRBD1 matches 7 bases. The V gene's germline CDR1 is SGHAT and CDR2 FQNNGV. Losses at the gene ends were 5 bases for V and 6 bases for J; bases not matched to a gene: 0. CDR3 length: 12 amino acids. In DNA, the CDR3 is TGTGCCAGCAGCACAGGGGCCGGGGAGCTGTTTTTT. Residues: CASSTGAGELFF.

The V call is TRBV29-1, the J call TRBJ2-3, with 11 bases lining up with TRBD2. V was pared by 5 bases and J by 2 bases, with 6 bases of the junction left unmatched. This CDR3 is 15 amino acids long. Germline V lookup: CDR1 SQVTM, CDR2 ANQGSEA. The CDR3 DNA sequence: TGCAGCGTTCTATTGACTAGCGGGATCACAGATACGCAGTATTTT. It is translated as CSVLLTSGITDTQYF.

The chain combines TRBV11-2 with TRBJ1-2; 7 nucleotides match TRBD1. The junction had 6 bases not matched to a gene; V was cut back by 3 bases and J by 8 bases. The germline gives CDR1 SGHAT, CDR2 FQNNGV. The CDR3 runs to 13 residues. For the CDR3, the DNA is TGTGCCAGCAGCTTCATAACAGGGGCCGGCTACACCTTC. Encoded protein: CASSFITGAGYTF.

The chain couples TRBV2 to TRBJ2-2; the match to TRBD2 covers 9 bases. Germline CDR1 reads SNHLY; CDR2 reads FYNNEI. Germline trimming cut 8 bases from V and 2 bases from J; bases unmatched to any gene: 6. The CDR3 runs to 15 residues. The CDR3, as DNA: TGTGCCAGCGGGCGGGGGGGAAGTAACACCGGGGAGCTGTTTTTT. This codes for CASGRGGSNTGELFF.

The rearrangement joins TRBV7-8 to TRBJ2-3, with 9 bases lining up with TRBD2. V was clipped by 5 bases and J by 8 bases; unmatched bases: 17. The CDR3 spans 17 residues. Germline-derived CDR1 and CDR2 are SGHVS and FQNEAQ. The CDR3 is CASSLRGLAGAPGTQYF. The DNA of the CDR3 is TGTGCCAGCAGCCTAAGGGGGTTAGCGGGAGCCCCAGGTACGCAGTATTTT.

The sample holds one count of this clone. The rearrangement joins TRBV5-1 to TRBJ2-7, with 8 bases fitting TRBD2. The CDR3 has 16 amino acids. Germline V gives CDR1 SGHRS, CDR2 YFSETQ. Losses at the gene ends were 1 base for V and 6 bases for J; bases not matched to a gene: 12. CDR3 region: CASSLRGVGGAGEQYF. CDR3 nucleotides: TGCGCCAGCAGCTTGCGAGGAGTCGGGGGGGCAGGCGAGCAGTACTTC.

The rearrangement links TRBV15 to TRBJ2-7, with 11 positions matching TRBD2. J lost 4 bases, V lost 1 base, and 3 bases had no gene match. Germline V CDR1 and CDR2: LNHNV, YYDKDF (reference sequence). This CDR3 comprises 15 residues. This CDR3 reads CATSRGPSGRYEQYF. CDR3 DNA: TGTGCCACCAGCAGAGGTCCTAGCGGGAGGTACGAGCAGTACTTC.

The chain links TRBV7-2 to TRBJ2-2; D is perhaps TRBD2 (7 bases). The CDR3 length is 17 residues. Trimming took off 8 bases at V and 0 bases at J, with 19 bases between the two ends. The germline gives CDR1 SGHTA, CDR2 FQGNSA. The CDR3 DNA reads TGTGCCAGCGCCCTAGGGAGGGGGGGCTCGAACACCGGGGAGCTGTTTTTT. Its translation: CASALGRGGSNTGELFF.

The V call is TRBV11-2, the J call TRBJ2-7; 9 nucleotides match TRBD2. CDR3 size: 15 residues. Losses at the gene ends were 5 bases for V and 5 bases for J; bases not matched to a gene: 10. Germline V gene sequence: CDR1 SGHAT, CDR2 FQNNGV. For the CDR3, the DNA is TGTGCCAGCAGCCCGGGACTAGCTTCGGACCACGAGCAGTACTTC. Translating it yields CASSPGLASDHEQYF. Together with reference TRBV11-2 and TRBJ2-7, the CDR3 gives the full variable domain: EAGVAQSPRYKIIEKRQSVAFWCNPISGHATLYWYQQILGQGPKLLIQFQNNGVVDDSQLPKDRFSAERLKGVDSTLKIQPAKLEDSAVYLCASSPGLASDHEQYFGPGTRLTVT.

In nucleotides, the CDR3 is TGCGCCAGCAGCTTGGTAGCGGGGAACAATGAGCAGTTCTTC. It encodes CASSLVAGNNEQFF. The chain links TRBV5-1 to TRBJ2-1; the match to TRBD2 covers 8 bases. After removal of 0 bases from V and 5 bases from J, the junction contained 1 base not matched to a gene. CDR3 length equals 14 residues. Germline V gives CDR1 SGHRS, CDR2 YFSETQ.

The chain employs TRBV4-1 and TRBJ1-2; 9 nucleotides match TRBD1. CDR1 MGHRA and CDR2 YSYEKL come from the germline V gene. V shed 0 bases and J 8 bases; nucleotides not matched to a gene: 4. The CDR3 length is 14 residues. CDR3 region: CASSQEQGAIGYTF. The CDR3 DNA sequence: TGCGCCAGCAGCCAAGAACAGGGGGCTATCGGCTACACCTTC.

This rearrangement joins TRBV5-1 to TRBJ2-4; 7 nucleotides match TRBD1. Germline CDR1 and CDR2: SGHRS and YFSETQ. CDR3 size: 20 residues. The V and J ends lost 4 bases and 3 bases, in that order; junction bases with no gene match: 22. DNA for the CDR3: TGCGCCAGCAGCGAGGGAGAACAGGGGCAAGGTGGATGGGACAAAAACATTCAGTACTTC. This sequence encodes CASSEGEQGQGGWDKNIQYF.

In DNA form, the CDR3 reads TGTGCCAGTAGTAACAGGCTGACCACCTTAGGTACGCAGTATTTT. This sequence encodes CASSNRLTTLGTQYF. The chain employs TRBV19 and TRBJ2-3, with D possibly being TRBD1 (5 bases). The CDR3 consists of 15 residues. Germline CDR1 and CDR2: LNHDA and SQIVND (reference sequence). V lost 4 bases to trimming and J lost 8 bases, with 19 bases between them.

The chain has TRBV6-5 and TRBJ1-6; TRBD1 matches 9 bases. Germline assignment: CDR1 MNHEY and CDR2 SVGAGI. The ends lost 6 bases at V and 9 bases at J; junction bases unmatched: 3. The CDR3 has 13 amino acids. The CDR3 DNA is TGTGCCAGCAGGCGGGACAGGGCTTCACCCCTCCACTTT. This sequence encodes CASRRDRASPLHF.

The chain links TRBV6-5 to TRBJ1-4; no definite D call. Germline assignment: CDR1 MNHEY and CDR2 SVGAGI. The CDR3 spans 15 residues. Trimming stripped 5 bases from V and 8 bases from J, with 18 bases between. CDR3 nucleotide sequence: TGTGCCAGCAGTGGGCGGGTAATTAGAGGAGAAAAACTGTTTTTT. Its translation is CASSGRVIRGEKLFF.

V usage is TRBV14 and J usage is TRBJ1-2; 9 bases are shared with TRBD1. V shed 4 bases and J 5 bases; nucleotides not matched to a gene: 5. The CDR3 sequence is 14 residues long. Germline CDR1 reads SGHDN; CDR2 reads FVKESK. CDR3: CASSRLGTGYGYTF. As DNA, the CDR3 is TGTGCCAGCAGCCGTCTCGGGACAGGGTATGGCTACACCTTC.

The chain uses TRBV5-8 and TRBJ2-1; possible D gene TRBD2, 6 bases. CDR3 length: 13 amino acids. Germline V gene sequence: CDR1 SGHTS, CDR2 YDEGEE. V lost 4 bases and J lost 7, with 12 bases in between. The CDR3 nucleotides are TGTGCCAGCAGCGCATGGACTAAGAATGAGCAGTTCTTC. Translated: CASSAWTKNEQFF.

This chain connects TRBV5-1 to TRBJ2-1; D may be TRBD2 (6 bases). This CDR3 has 14 residues. CDR1 is SGHRS and CDR2 is YFSETQ in the germline V gene. The V and J ends lost 7 bases and 5 bases respectively, with 16 bases between them. The CDR3 loop reads CASVEGTGDNEQFF. The DNA for the CDR3 is TGCGCCAGCGTCGAGGGGACTGGTGACAATGAGCAGTTCTTC. Full variable domain (outside the CDR3, taken from reference TRBV5-1 and TRBJ2-1): KAGVTQTPRYLIKTRGQQVTLSCSPISGHRSVSWYQQTPGQGLQFLFEYFSETQRNKGNFPGRFSGRQFSNSRSEMNVSTLELGDSALYLCASVEGTGDNEQFFGPGTRLTVL.

This clone was detected once. The genes are TRBV2 and TRBJ2-2; 8 bases are shared with TRBD2. This CDR3 region has 16 residues. J gave up 6 bases and V 4 bases, and 10 bases lay outside the gene matches. Germline loops: CDR1 SNHLY, CDR2 FYNNEI. Here the CDR3 DNA reads TGTGCCAGCAGTGCCCGAGCGGGGGCCTGGGCCGGGGAGCTGTTTTTT. Translation: CASSARAGAWAGELFF.

The chain has TRBV5-1 and TRBJ2-7; the match to TRBD2 covers 10 bases. The CDR3 totals 15 residues. The junction had 8 bases not matched to a gene; V was cut back by 4 bases and J by 4 bases. Germline loops: CDR1 SGHRS, CDR2 YFSETQ. This CDR3 reads CASSRRTSGTYEQYF. The CDR3 coding sequence is TGCGCCAGCAGCCGTCGGACTAGCGGAACTTACGAGCAGTACTTC.

The genes are TRBV30 and TRBJ1-1, with a possible D match to TRBD1 (5 bases). The ends were cut back, 1 base at V and 4 bases at J, with 10 bases in the middle. This CDR3 is 13 amino acids long. Germline V CDR1 and CDR2: GTSNPN, SVGIG (reference sequence). The CDR3 region is CAWSDGGGTEAFF. CDR3 nucleotides: TGTGCCTGGAGTGACGGGGGGGGCACTGAAGCTTTCTTT.

The chain carries TRBV19 and TRBJ1-2; no reliable D call. V was trimmed by 6 bases and J by 2 bases, leaving 10 bases between them. This CDR3 is 13 amino acids long. Per the germline V gene, CDR1 is LNHDA and CDR2 is SQIVND (reference sequence). CDR3 bases: TGTGCCAGTAGCTCTACCCTGAACTATGGCTACACCTTC. Translating it yields CASSSTLNYGYTF. Together with reference TRBV19 and TRBJ1-2, the CDR3 gives the full variable domain: DGGITQSPKYLFRKEGQNVTLSCEQNLNHDAMYWYRQDPGQGLRLIYYSQIVNDFQKGDIAEGYSVSREKKESFPLTVTSAQKNPTAFYLCASSSTLNYGYTFGSGTRLTVV.

CDR3 coding DNA: TGCGCCAGCAGCCAAGATCAGGGATACGAGCAGTACTTC. It translates to CASSQDQGYEQYF. The rearrangement joins TRBV4-1 to TRBJ2-7, with D possibly matching TRBD1 (5 bases). The CDR3 contains 13 residues. Germline lookup yields CDR1 MGHRA and CDR2 YSYEKL. Trimming cost V 0 bases and J 4 bases, with 7 bases left between them.

The genes are TRBV7-9 and TRBJ2-7; tentatively, D is TRBD2 (6 bases). The CDR3 sequence is 16 residues long. Per the germline V gene, CDR1 is SEHNR and CDR2 is FQNEAQ (reference sequence). V was cut by 4 bases and J by 2 bases, with 18 bases left in between. For the CDR3, the DNA is TGTGCCAGCAGCTCCCCTATGACGGGAGTGCCCTACGAGCAGTACTTC. As protein: CASSSPMTGVPYEQYF.

This clone was counted once. The chain links TRBV5-4 to TRBJ2-7; 11 bases line up with TRBD2. The CDR3 consists of 15 residues. Losses at the gene ends were 0 bases for V and 4 bases for J; bases not matched to a gene: 3. Per germline, CDR1 SGHNT and CDR2 YYREEE (reference sequence). The CDR3 here is CASSLVAGGSYEQYF. The CDR3 DNA is TGTGCCAGCAGCTTGGTAGCGGGGGGGAGTTACGAGCAGTACTTC.